Below, 19 T cell receptor beta chains from the same sample are listed, as sequenced in a study of blood T cell repertoires in COVID-19. Produced via immunoSEQ multiplex PCR; TCRdb's table is partial and in-frame only. The data contain fewer than 500,000 clones, 86% of them singletons. Sequencing was carried out using peripheral blood. Source of these receptors: a woman under 40 with active or convalescent COVID-19.

The chain recombines TRBV25-1 with TRBJ2-1; TRBD1 aligns across 8 bases. The CDR3 is 16 amino acids. Per germline, CDR1 MGHDK and CDR2 SYGVNS. V lost 3 bases and J lost 3; bases outside the gene matches: 7. Here the CDR3 DNA reads TGTGCCAGCAGTGACTGGGGACAGGACTTCTACAATGAGCAGTTCTTC. Translated: CASSDWGQDFYNEQFF. Together with reference TRBV25-1 and TRBJ2-1, the CDR3 gives the full variable domain: EADIYQTPRYLVIGTGKKITLECSQTMGHDKMYWYQQDPGMELHLIHYSYGVNSTEKGDLSSESTVSRIRTEHFPLTLESARPSHTSQYLCASSDWGQDFYNEQFFGPGTRLTVL.

V is TRBV4-1 and J is TRBJ2-1, with 8 bases identical to TRBD2. V was clipped by 3 bases and J by 7 bases; unmatched bases: 11. There are 16 residues in the CDR3. Germline lookup yields CDR1 MGHRA and CDR2 YSYEKL. CDR3 sequence reads: CASSQDSGLVGNEQFF. CDR3 DNA sequence: TGCGCCAGCAGCCAGGATTCGGGACTAGTTGGGAATGAGCAGTTCTTC.

The table lists this clone with a count of one. V is TRBV9 and J is TRBJ1-3; 7 bases are shared with TRBD1. CDR1 is SGDLS, CDR2 YYNGEE, per germline. The CDR3 is made up of 18 amino acids. The ends lost 4 bases at V and 0 bases at J; junction bases unmatched: 13. As DNA, the CDR3 is TGTGCCAGCAGCCCCCGACAGGGTAGCCCTCTCTCTGGAAACACCATATATTTT. It is translated as CASSPRQGSPLSGNTIYF.

On this clone: The same CDR3 can be traced to other DNA sequences in this sample. The rearrangement uses TRBV27 and TRBJ1-1, with D unresolved. Germline CDR1 MNHEY, CDR2 SMNVEV (reference sequence). This CDR3 comprises 12 residues. V was trimmed by 4 bases and J by 0 bases, leaving 3 bases between them. The CDR3 region is CASSSVNTEAFF. The CDR3 DNA is TGTGCCAGCAGTTCCGTGAACACTGAAGCTTTCTTT.

This rearrangement joins TRBV10-1 to TRBJ1-5; D is possibly TRBD1 (5 bases). Trimming shortened V by 6 bases and J by 9 bases, and 12 bases separated the two germline ends. Germline V gene sequence: CDR1 WNHNN, CDR2 SYGVQD (reference sequence). This CDR3 region has 12 residues. CDR3: CASRQAKRPQHF. In DNA, the CDR3 is TGCGCCAGCAGACAGGCCAAGAGGCCCCAGCATTTT.

J is TRBJ2-4 and V is TRBV19; 8 bases line up with TRBD2. This CDR3 contains 18 residues. V was clipped by 5 bases and J by 0 bases; unmatched bases: 12. In germline, CDR1 is LNHDA, CDR2 SQIVND (reference sequence). CDR3 in amino acids: CASSDTGGPTLAKNIQYF. The DNA of the CDR3 is TGTGCCAGTAGTGATACGGGAGGGCCGACACTAGCCAAAAACATTCAGTACTTC.

The chain combines TRBV27 with TRBJ2-1; no clear D gene. The length of the CDR3 is 13 residues. The V and J ends lost 6 bases and 8 bases respectively, with 14 bases between them. Looked up from germline, CDR1 is MNHEY and CDR2 is SMNVEV (reference sequence). The CDR3 protein is CASSQTRSHEQFF. CDR3 bases: TGTGCCAGCAGCCAAACAAGATCCCATGAGCAGTTCTTC.

This clone occurred a few times. This chain joins TRBV19 and TRBJ2-7; 7 positions match TRBD1. CDR3 length: 18 amino acids. The V gene's germline CDR1 is LNHDA and CDR2 SQIVND (reference sequence). The V and J ends lost 3 bases and 1 base, in that order; junction bases with no gene match: 15. CDR3 residues: CASSMRVPLTGPSYEQYF. The CDR3 nucleotides are TGTGCCAGTAGTATGAGGGTCCCTTTGACAGGGCCTTCCTACGAGCAGTACTTC.

The rearrangement links TRBV2 to TRBJ2-1, with 7 bases identical to TRBD2. Trimming cost V 4 bases and J 15 bases; bases outside gene matches: 18. CDR1 and CDR2 from the germline V gene are SNHLY and FYNNEI. The CDR3 has 15 amino acids. Written as DNA, the CDR3 is TGTGCCAGCAGTGCAGGGCCCGGTGGGCTAGCGGTAAGGTTCTTC. This encodes CASSAGPGGLAVRFF.

V is TRBV21-1 and J is TRBJ2-7; the tabulated D call, TRBD2, remains unverified against the DNA. TRBV21-1 is termed a pseudogene. This CDR3 region has 14 residues. The CDR3 sequence is CASSKPSGGYEQYF. The CDR3 region has the DNA TGTGCCAGCAGCAAACCTAGCGGGGGGTACGAGCAGTACTTC.

This clone was counted only a few times. The chain carries TRBV27 and TRBJ2-7; D might be TRBD1 (6 bases). In germline, CDR1 is MNHEY, CDR2 SMNVEV (reference sequence). CDR3 length: 14 amino acids. V shed 5 bases and J shed 2 bases, with 13 bases lying between them. The CDR3 nucleotides are TGTGCCAGCAGTCCCCGCAGGACAGCCTACGAGCAGTACTTC. Encoded protein: CASSPRRTAYEQYF.

This chain links TRBV19 with TRBJ2-7; no reliable D call. V lost 4 bases and J 0 bases, leaving 7 bases between the germline ends. Germline loops: CDR1 LNHDA, CDR2 SQIVND (reference sequence). This CDR3 contains 13 residues. The CDR3, as DNA: TGTGCCAGTAGTACGGGTAACTCCTACGAGCAGTACTTC. Translating it yields CASSTGNSYEQYF.

This rearrangement joins TRBV9 to TRBJ2-3; possible D gene TRBD2, 7 bases. Germline values: CDR1 SGDLS, CDR2 YYNGEE. This CDR3 has 14 residues. Trimming pared 0 bases from V and 5 bases from J, leaving 10 bases between. The DNA of the CDR3 is TGTGCCAGCAGCGTAGACGGGGGGCAAGATACGCAGTATTTT. This sequence encodes CASSVDGGQDTQYF.

V usage is TRBV25-1 and J usage is TRBJ2-3; possibly TRBD1 for D (5 bases). The V and J ends lost 3 bases and 4 bases respectively, with 17 bases between them. CDR1 and CDR2 (germline): MGHDK, SYGVNS. This CDR3 has 16 amino acids. The CDR3 reads CASSDVGQGRADTQYF. The CDR3 DNA reads as TGTGCCAGCAGTGACGTCGGGCAGGGTCGCGCAGATACGCAGTATTTT.

This clone was observed a handful of times. The sample holds other DNA sequences that translate to the same CDR3. The V gene is TRBV27, the J gene TRBJ1-5; D unresolved. Germline values: CDR1 MNHEY, CDR2 SMNVEV (reference sequence). This CDR3 is 13 amino acids long. The V and J ends lost 3 bases and 1 base respectively, with 4 bases between them. The DNA for the CDR3 is TGTGCCAGCAGTTTGGGCAGCAATCAGCCCCAGCATTTT. Protein product: CASSLGSNQPQHF.

This chain links TRBV5-6 with TRBJ2-7, with 7 bases aligning to TRBD2. Trimming at V came to 4 bases and at J to 4 bases, leaving 11 bases not matched to a gene. Germline CDR1 SGHDT, CDR2 YYEEEE. The CDR3 runs 15 residues. CDR3 coding DNA: TGTGCCAGCAGCCTGGGGTCAGCGGGAACATACGAGCAGTACTTC. It specifies CASSLGSAGTYEQYF.

J is TRBJ1-1 and V is TRBV5-6; no definite D call. CDR1 and CDR2 (germline): SGHDT, YYEEEE. The CDR3 is 16 residues long. The ends were cut back, 1 base at V and 0 bases at J, with 13 bases in the middle. The CDR3 reads CASSLLRNSMNTEAFF. CDR3 bases: TGTGCCAGCAGCTTGTTGCGGAATTCTATGAACACTGAAGCTTTCTTT. The variable domain in full, completed from reference TRBV5-6 and TRBJ1-1, reads DAGVTQSPTHLIKTRGQQVTLRCSPKSGHDTVSWYQQALGQGPQFIFQYYEEEERQRGNFPDRFSGHQFPNYSSELNVNALLLGDSALYLCASSLLRNSMNTEAFFGQGTRLTVV.

The chain carries TRBV6-5 and TRBJ1-1; D is undetermined. This CDR3 comprises 13 residues. Germline values: CDR1 MNHEY, CDR2 SVGAGI. Trimming cost V 7 bases and J 4 bases, with 13 bases left between them. The CDR3 DNA follows: TGTGCCAGCACCCCTGGAGGTGGCACTGAAGCTTTCTTT. As protein: CASTPGGGTEAFF.

The chain joins TRBV27 to TRBJ2-1; tentatively, D is TRBD1 (5 bases). Germline V gene lookup returns CDR1 MNHEY and CDR2 SMNVEV (reference sequence). The CDR3 has 13 amino acids. V lost 5 bases and J lost 5, with 10 bases in between. For the CDR3, the DNA is TGTGCCAGCAGTCTGACAGTAAACAATGAGCAGTTCTTC. This encodes CASSLTVNNEQFF.